This T cell receptor (beta chain) was captured by sequencing in a study of shared T cell receptors in the human thymus. This clone has just a few counts. The CDR3 consists of 13 residues. The germline gives CDR1 SGHTA, CDR2 FQGNSA. The junction had 3 bases not matched to a gene; V was cut back by 5 bases and J by 5 bases. Data came from immunoSEQ multiplex PCR; TCRdb stores just in-frame clones and leaves some out. Of some 640,000 clones in the sample, roughly 86% were seen once. The data also belong to a second study, concerning human thymus T cells. From that second work: Corrective cardiac operations yielded the resected thymus tissue. Across thymic and blood repertoires, the usage of V and J genes appeared to be biased.

The chain is built from TRBV7-2 and TRBJ2-7, with 10 bases fitting TRBD1. The specimen was thymocytes. The sequence derives from a boy younger than two with a congenital heart defect. CDR3 nucleotide sequence: TGTGCCAGCAGCCGGGACAGGGGCAACGAGCAGTACTTC. As protein: CASSRDRGNEQYF.